This is a list of T cell receptor beta chains from one sample in a study of siplizumab effects on memory and regulatory T cells. Libraries were prepared by immunoSEQ multiplex PCR; TCRdb keeps only in-frame clonotypes and omits some of them. Of roughly 93,000 clones in the sample, 90% to 95% were seen once. Sequencing used non-Treg CD4+ T cells sorted from blood. Receptor source: a human donor in good health. The CDR3 runs from the conserved cysteine through the conserved F or W. A D gene is named only where the DNA matches it firmly. A row's size may be missing; if present it is once, few, many or a size class.

TRBV7-2	NA	NA	TRBJ2-7	TGTGCCAGCAGCTCGACGATTTACGAGCAGTACTTC	CASSSTIYEQYF
TRBV7-8	TRBD2	NA	TRBJ2-3	TGTGCCAGCAGCAGAGGGGCCGGGACTAGCGGGAGTACAGATACGCAGTATTTT	CASSRGAGTSGSTDTQYF
TRBV28	TRBD1	NA	TRBJ2-7	TGTGCCAGCAGGCGGGGGACAGGGATTGAGAAGGCCTACGAGCAGTACTTC	CASRRGTGIEKAYEQYF
TRBV5-1	NA	NA	TRBJ1-3	TGCGCCAGCAGCTCGACAGCTGGAAACACCATATATTTT	CASSSTAGNTIYF
TRBV11-3	NA	NA	TRBJ2-7	TGTGCCAGCAGCCTAGCAGCGGGTATCTCCTACGAGCAGTACTTC	CASSLAAGISYEQYF
TRBV12-5	NA	NA	TRBJ2-1	TGTGCTAGTGGTTTGGAGCAGGGGCGGGTTAATGAGCAGTTCTTC	CASGLEQGRVNEQFF
TRBV4-1	TRBD2	once	TRBJ2-1	TGCGCCAGCAGCCAAGACCGCGCAAGAGTGCCGGGACTAAGCTACAATGAGCAGTTCTTC	CASSQDRARVPGLSYNEQFF
TRBV18	TRBD1	NA	TRBJ1-4	TGTGCCAGCTCACCCGGAACAGGGGGCAAAAAACTGTTTTTT	CASSPGTGGKKLFF
TRBV6-4	TRBD1	NA	TRBJ1-2	TGTGCCAGCAGTGCCGGGACAGGGGGCTATGGCTACACCTTC	CASSAGTGGYGYTF
TRBV4-1	NA	NA	TRBJ1-1	TGCGCCAGCAGCCCGCAGGGGAACACTGAAGCTTTCTTT	CASSPQGNTEAFF
TRBV6-5	NA	NA	TRBJ1-2	TGTGCCAGCTCAAGTGGATCTAACTATGGCTACACCTTC	CASSSGSNYGYTF
TRBV6-6	TRBD2	NA	TRBJ2-2	TGTGCCAGCAGTTACTCGAAACCTAGCGGAACCGGGGAGCTGTTTTTT	CASSYSKPSGTGELFF
TRBV5-4	NA	NA	TRBJ2-1	TGTGCCAGCAGCTTGCGAACAGTAAATGAGCAGTTCTTC	CASSLRTVNEQFF
TRBV28	NA	NA	TRBJ1-2	TGTGCCAGCAGTCTTCTTCTCCCAAACTATGGCTACACCTTC	CASSLLLPNYGYTF
TRBV7-2	NA	once	TRBJ1-1	TGTGCCAGCAGCTGGGAATACAGGAACACTGAAGCTTTCTTT	CASSWEYRNTEAFF
TRBV9	NA	NA	TRBJ1-2	TGTGCCAGCAGCTCAACCGGGACATCGGGCTATGGCTACACCTTC	CASSSTGTSGYGYTF
TRBV18	TRBD2	NA	TRBJ2-1	TGTGCCAGCTCACCATGGGCTAGCGGGACCTCCTCCAATGAGCAGTTCTTC	CASSPWASGTSSNEQFF
TRBV7-8	NA	NA	TRBJ1-4	TGTGCCAGCAGCTTCCTGAATACCGCAAAAAAACTGTTTTTT	CASSFLNTAKKLFF
TRBV10-3	TRBD1	NA	TRBJ2-7	TGTGCCCATCAGGGGGGACAGGGCTACGAGCAGTACTTC	CAHQGGQGYEQYF
TRBV29-1	NA	NA	TRBJ1-2	TGCAGCGTTGACGGTCCTCAGACAGGTTATGGCTACACCTTC	CSVDGPQTGYGYTF
TRBV27	TRBD2	NA	TRBJ2-3	TGTGCCAGCAGCCTACAGGGAGCGGGAGGGCGGAATACGCAGTATTTT	CASSLQGAGGRNTQYF
TRBV27	TRBD1	NA	TRBJ1-4	TGTGCCAGCAGTTTACGGGACAGGGGGGAAAAACTGTTTTTT	CASSLRDRGEKLFF
TRBV5-1	NA	NA	TRBJ1-4	TGCGCCAGCACGCACGGGGAGCGGAGTAATGAAAAACTGTTTTTT	CASTHGERSNEKLFF
TRBV19	NA	NA	TRBJ1-2	TGTGCCAGTAGTATTGGCGGGGGCTACACCTTC	CASSIGGGYTF
TRBV7-9	NA	NA	TRBJ2-7	TGTGCCAGCAGCTCTAGATGGACGGGGGCGGCGTACGAGCAGTACTTC	CASSSRWTGAAYEQYF
TRBV6-5	TRBD1	NA	TRBJ1-1	TGTGCCAGCACCTACCAGGGGGGTACGGCCACTGAAGCTTTCTTT	CASTYQGGTATEAFF
TRBV28	TRBD1	NA	TRBJ2-7	TGTGCCAGCAGTTTGTTGGGACAGGGCTACGAGCAGTACTTC	CASSLLGQGYEQYF